The TCR beta chain described here comes from a study of T-cell reconstitution after alpha-beta-depleted transplantation in children. This CDR3 spans 15 amino acids. After removal of 3 bases from V and 5 bases from J, the junction contained 7 bases not matched to a gene. CDR1 is SEHNR and CDR2 is FQNEAQ in the germline V gene (reference sequence). At least ten counts were recorded for this clonotype. Unique molecular identifiers were built into the TCRbeta library. TCRdb recomputed calls from the PCR reads with MiXCR, one row per CDR3 protein. The table records 440,000 or so distinct CDR3 sequences, approximately 11% of them present only once.

The sample here was PBMCs from the stem cell graft donor, taken from the stem cell graft. The origin of this receptor is a human donor who donated a stem cell graft to a child with acute myeloid leukemia. This chain uses TRBV7-9 with TRBJ2-5; 9 nucleotides line up with TRBD1. The CDR3 region is CASSFGTGQWETQYF. CDR3 bases: TGTGCCAGCAGCTTCGGGACAGGGCAGTGGGAGACCCAGTACTTC.